The 2 T cell receptor beta chains listed next were all sequenced from one sample in a study of blood T cell repertoires in COVID-19. Generated by immunoSEQ multiplex PCR, the TCRdb table keeps only in-frame clones and is missing some. The sample has fewer than 450,000 clones; roughly 90% are singletons. Sample: PBMCs or T cells enriched from blood (not recorded which). These TCRs come from a woman in her thirties who had recovered from COVID-19.

This chain links TRBV28 with TRBJ2-1, with 8 positions matching TRBD1. V trimming: 10 bases; J trimming: 4 bases; junction bases outside the gene matches: 9. The CDR3 is 14 amino acids. Germline V gives CDR1 MDHEN, CDR2 SYDVKM. The CDR3 reads CATVGQGFYNEQFF. DNA for the CDR3: TGTGCCACCGTAGGACAGGGTTTTTACAATGAGCAGTTCTTC. Full variable domain (rest looked up from reference TRBV28 and TRBJ2-1): DVKVTQSSRYLVKRTGEKVFLECVQDMDHENMFWYRQDPGLGLRLIYFSYDVKMKEKGDIPEGYSVSREKKERFSLILESASTNQTSMYLCATVGQGFYNEQFFGPGTRLTVL.

The V call is TRBV27, the J call TRBJ2-5; 9 bases match TRBD2. With V trimmed by 7 bases and J by 7 bases, 7 bases remained unmatched. This CDR3 spans 13 amino acids. Germline V gene sequence: CDR1 MNHEY, CDR2 SMNVEV (reference sequence). In nucleotides, the CDR3 is TGTGCCAGCACTCCTCGGCGGGGGGGGACCCAGTACTTC. Encoded protein: CASTPRRGGTQYF.